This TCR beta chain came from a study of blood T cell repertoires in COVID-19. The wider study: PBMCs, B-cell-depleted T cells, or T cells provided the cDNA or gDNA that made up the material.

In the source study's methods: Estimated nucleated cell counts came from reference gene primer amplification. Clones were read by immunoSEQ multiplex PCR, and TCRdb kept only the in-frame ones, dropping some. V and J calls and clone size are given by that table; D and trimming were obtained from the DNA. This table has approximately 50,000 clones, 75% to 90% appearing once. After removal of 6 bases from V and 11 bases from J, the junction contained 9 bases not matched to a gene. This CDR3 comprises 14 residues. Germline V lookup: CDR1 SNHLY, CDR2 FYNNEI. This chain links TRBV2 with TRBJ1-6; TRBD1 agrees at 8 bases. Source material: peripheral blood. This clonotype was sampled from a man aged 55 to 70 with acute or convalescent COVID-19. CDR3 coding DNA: TGTGCCAGCAGGGCCGACAGGGGTGGTACACCCCTCCACTTT. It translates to CASRADRGGTPLHF.